This entry concerns a single T cell receptor (beta chain). What antigen it recognizes has not been identified. No base quality information exists; no much larger clone differs at one position. These data come from a study of blood T cell repertoires in COVID-19 (dated by TCRdb to the early 2020s). Regarding the complete study: Samples from collaborators originated in the United States, Italy and Spain and spanned both the acute and convalescent phases of COVID-19. Deeply sampled blood TCRbeta repertoires from subjects exposed to, actively infected with, or recovered from COVID-19 were included in the dataset. Nearly every sample came with metadata listing a de-identified subject ID, COVID-19 status, age in years and sex. Where HLA class I and class II types were available, the types were taken from metadata supplied by the sample provider, not from assay-based typing. Samples were obtained from the ongoing ImmuneRACE study (first 160 participants) and from 1,254 subjects provided by 6 global collaborators. The repertoires were released in a freely available public database meant as a resource for research on the immune response to SARS-CoV-2. The material from the prospective study consisted of cDNA or gDNA derived from T cells, B-cell-depleted T cells, or PBMCs. General conclusions and limits of the study: How much clinical and demographic metadata was included differed by source and by participant, and the metadata was provided uncurated.

TCRbeta CDR3 regions were amplified from genomic DNA using the immunoSEQ Assay, a bias-controlled multiplex PCR. The study's processing was this. The number of nucleated cells in each sample was estimated from the amplification of reference gene primers within the assay. To quantify the absolute abundance of each unique TCRbeta CDR3 rearrangement, sequence reads were collapsed and filtered. For each sample, productive Simpson clonality was calculated as the square root of Simpson's diversity index across productive rearrangements. TCRdb took this table from immuneACCESS and kept in-frame rearrangements with V and J called. Such tables lack part of the clones; where checked against another copy, unresolved V genes explain under half of the gap, and the rest is unexplained. The DNA gave D and trimming, while V, J and clone size come from that table. This sample comprises some 20,000 clones, about three quarters of them detected only once. Roughly 8.8% of the sample goes to the ten largest clones.

Collaborating institutions collected whole blood in K2EDTA tubes following their own protocols. For TCRbeta analysis, collaborator samples were shipped as frozen whole blood, as isolated PBMCs, or as DNA extracted from either sample type. Trimming costs V 2 bases and J 4 bases, and their ends lie 6 bases apart. The germline V gene encodes CDR1 SEHNR and CDR2 FQNEAQ (reference sequence). The CDR3 runs 12 residues from the cysteine to the phenylalanine. Only the CDR3 DNA is retained, 36 bases long and in frame from the first base. The sample taken for sequencing was peripheral blood. This sequence uses TRBV7-9 and TRBJ2-7, with no reliable assignment of the D segment. The clonotype comes from a man in his 60s with acute or convalescent COVID-19. The CDR3 in this case is CASSLSGYEQYF. The nucleotides are TGTGCCAGCAGCTTATCAGGTTACGAGCAGTACTTC.